This TCR beta chain was documented in a study of T cell responses to AZD1222 COVID-19 vaccine (dated by TCRdb to the early 2020s). Regarding the research as a whole: AZD1222 recipients given second doses at about 4 weeks or at about 12 weeks were pooled, since spike-specific TCR depth and breadth were not found to differ between the two schedules. Trial participants were enrolled into age subgroups of 18-55, 56-69 and 70-plus years, which contained approximately 150, 28 and 58 TCR-sequenced participants, respectively. TCR sequencing covered 230 to 250 trial participants: 200 to 220 given two doses of AZD1222 and approximately 26 given two doses of MenACWY control vaccine.

In the paper's terms, the time point label means: baseline before first vaccination. Vaccinee samples came from UK trials COV001 and COV002, including a single-blind randomized controlled phase 2/3 trial of AZD1222 (ChAdOx1 nCoV-19) in healthy adults. For TCRbeta chain sequencing, PBMC samples were collected from trial participants at day 0 and at day 28 after the second dose. V ends up 4 bases short and J 4 bases short, with an unmatched junction base count of 10. Reading the germline V gene (reference sequence) gives CDR1 WNHNN and CDR2 SYGVQD. The CDR3 has 16 amino acids, counting the end cysteine and phenylalanine. Only the CDR3 region is kept as DNA, spanning 48 bases read in frame from base 1. In its sample, this clone was seen once. Its antigen has not been determined. No per-base quality is available; no much larger clone lies one base away. Overall results and qualifications from the work: After two AZD1222 doses, spike-specific TCR breadth and depth were significantly higher than at day 0 and than in MenACWY recipients. In the small 56-69-year group, the increase in depth fell short of significance, most likely because of low power. The whole spike protein was spanned by vaccine-associated CD4 TCRs, and dominant responses were seen in regions 160-218 and 743-854. No day 14 peak-response samples were available, so repertoires were characterized only after the peak T cell response. Conclusions about previously exposed vaccinees are limited because only five to seven AZD1222 recipients were SARS-CoV-2 seropositive at baseline. Reportedly, close to half of the unique spike-specific TCRs recognized epitopes lying outside the regions that are mutated in the B.1.351 and B.1.1.7 variants. Participants were mostly white British, with more females than males. The authors suggested clonal diversity may have been underestimated.

The CDR3 regions of human TCRbeta chains were analyzed by immunosequencing. On the authors' methods: TCRs in the repertoires were matched against a reference library of SARS-CoV-2-specific TCRs that had been generated with the MIRA antigen-specificity platform. Breadth was defined as the fraction of unique TCRs that were SARS-CoV-2-associated, and depth was defined as the fraction of total T cells that were SARS-CoV-2-associated. Using the MIRA data, each spike-specific TCR was assigned both to the spike region to which the TCR was reactive and to a CD4 or CD8 class. Log10-transformed breadth and depth values were compared by one-way ANOVA with Sidak's multiple comparisons tests. The clones in this table, taken by TCRdb from immuneACCESS, are in-frame only. Not every clone is retained; where verified, under half of the shortfall comes from an unresolved V gene, and the cause of the rest is unknown. That table furnishes V, J and clone size, whereas the DNA furnished D and trimming. Recorded for this sample are roughly 130,000 clones; more than 85% of them occurred a single time. Jointly, the top ten make up about 3.2% of the sample.

The sequence was collected from an adult in good health. The sample was peripheral blood, taken on day 0 of AZD1222 vaccination. This sequence uses TRBV10-1 and TRBJ2-1; 7 bases in the middle match TRBD2. The sequenced DNA: TGCGCCAGCAGTGGGAAGTCGCCTAGCGGTTACAATGAGCAGTTCTTC. It encodes CASSGKSPSGYNEQFF.